Listed below are T cell receptor beta chains from one sample, sequenced in a study of cytomegalovirus exposure and HLA in healthy donors. Assay used: immunoSEQ multiplex PCR; TCRdb lists only in-frame clones, some missing. The sample has under 150,000 clones; 75% are singletons. Specimen: PBMCs. Source of these receptors: a woman under 30 in good health and CMV-seronegative. Each CDR3 is given with its conserved first and last residue. A D gene is named only where the DNA matches it firmly. Some rows have no size entry. The others give once, few or many, or a class for an expanded clone.

TRBD1 TRBJ1-6 TRBV30 - TGTGCCTCAGAGGGACAGAATAATTCACCCCTCCACTTT CASEGQNNSPLHF
TRBD2 TRBJ2-1 TRBV5-1 once TGCGCCAGCAGCTTGTTAGCGGGGGCCGCATACAATGAGCAGTTCTTC CASSLLAGAAYNEQFF
TRBD1 TRBJ1-1 TRBV4-1 - TGCGCCAGCAGCCCAAGTGAGAGGGGGCCAAACACTGAAGCTTTCTTT CASSPSERGPNTEAFF
- TRBJ2-3 TRBV4-1 - TGCGCCAGCAGCCAGCGGTTAGGCACAGATACGCAGTATTTT CASSQRLGTDTQYF
TRBD2 TRBJ2-2 TRBV6-5 - TGTGCCAGCAGTTACTCGACTAGCGGACACACCGGGGAGCTGTTTTTT CASSYSTSGHTGELFF
- TRBJ1-1 TRBV2 few TGTGCCAGCAGGAACACGTTCAACACTGAAGCTTTCTTT CASRNTFNTEAFF
- TRBJ2-7 TRBV13 - TGTGCCAGCAGCTTAAGACGGAGTAGCTCCTACGAGCAGTACTTC CASSLRRSSSYEQYF
- TRBJ1-4 TRBV4-1 - TGCGCCAGCAGCCAAGAAGGCAGGGAAGGTGAAAAACTGTTTTTT CASSQEGREGEKLFF
- TRBJ2-3 TRBV9 - TGTGCCAGCAGCGTAGTTTCTCCAGATACGCAGTATTTT CASSVVSPDTQYF
- TRBJ1-1 TRBV28 - TGTGCCAGCAGTTTAATGCGGAGGAACAGGGCTTTGAACACTGAAGCTTTCTTT CASSLMRRNRALNTEAFF
- TRBJ1-2 TRBV5-6 - TGTGCCAGCAGCTTGATTAGTATCGGGAACTATGGCTACACCTTC CASSLISIGNYGYTF
- TRBJ2-1 TRBV7-3 - TGTGCCAGCAGCCCTAAGCGGGCCCCCTACAATGAGCAGTTCTTC CASSPKRAPYNEQFF
- TRBJ1-4 TRBV7-9 - TGTGCCAGCAGCTTAGAGAGCGACGAAAAACTGTTTTTT CASSLESDEKLFF
TRBD1 TRBJ1-3 TRBV2 - TGTGCCAGCCGCAGGGGGTCTGGCTCTATTAACACCATATATTTT CASRRGSGSINTIYF
- TRBJ1-1 TRBV5-1 - TGCGCCAGCAGCTTGGTCGGAGGGAACACTGAAGCTTTCTTT CASSLVGGNTEAFF
- TRBJ2-1 TRBV5-1 once TGCGCCAGCAGCTTGCCGGGGGGCGTTAACAATGAGCAGTTCTTC CASSLPGGVNNEQFF
TRBD1 TRBJ1-6 TRBV19 - TGTGCCAGTAGGGACAGGGGAAACAATTCACCCCTCCACTTT CASRDRGNNSPLHF
- TRBJ2-5 TRBV7-9 - TGTGCCAGCAGCTTCCTAACGCCAGATAGCTTCCCCCAGTACTTC CASSFLTPDSFPQYF
- TRBJ2-1 TRBV25-1 - TGTGCCAGCAGTGAAAAAGACCTGGGGGGTGAGCAGTTCTTC CASSEKDLGGEQFF
TRBD1 TRBJ2-7 TRBV5-6 - TGTGCCAGCAGCATCGGGACAGACATATACCATTCCTACGAGCAGTACTTC CASSIGTDIYHSYEQYF
TRBD1 TRBJ1-1 TRBV19 once TGTGCCAGTAGTCCCCCGGACAGGCGAAACGCTGAAGCTTTCTTT CASSPPDRRNAEAFF
TRBD1 TRBJ1-2 TRBV5-6 few TGTGCCAGCAACCACAGGGACAGGGGAGATGGCTACACCTTC CASNHRDRGDGYTF
- TRBJ2-1 TRBV10-1 once TGCGCCAGCAGTGAGTCGGCAGGCTACAATGAGCAGTTCTTC CASSESAGYNEQFF
- TRBJ1-2 TRBV6-5 - TGTGCCAGCAGCTCGAGGAGACTCTATGGCTACACCTTC CASSSRRLYGYTF
TRBD2 TRBJ2-1 TRBV5-1 - TGCGCCAGCAGCTTGGCCCCCCCTGGCGGGGGGGCGACTGAGCAGTTCTTC CASSLAPPGGGATEQFF
- TRBJ2-1 TRBV6-5 - TGTGCCAGCAGTCACAGGGACACCTCCTACAATGAGCAGTTCTTC CASSHRDTSYNEQFF
- TRBJ1-2 TRBV5-1 - TGCGCCAGCAGCTTGGTGTACAGTAACTATGGCTACACCTTC CASSLVYSNYGYTF
- TRBJ1-2 TRBV7-8 few TGTGCCAGCAGCTTTGAGGTTAACTATGGCTACACCTTC CASSFEVNYGYTF
TRBD1 TRBJ1-1 TRBV5-4 - TGTGCCAGCAGCCCTCAGGGGGCTCCGAGGCACACTGAAGCTTTCTTT CASSPQGAPRHTEAFF
- TRBJ2-5 TRBV5-5 few TGTGCCAGCAGCTTAATAGGACAGAACAAGTACTTC CASSLIGQNKYF
TRBD1 TRBJ2-1 TRBV7-2 - TGTGCCAGCAGCACCCCCGGACAGGGCAATGAGCAGTTCTTC CASSTPGQGNEQFF
TRBD1 TRBJ2-7 TRBV7-9 - TGTGCCAGCAACCGGACAGGCTTC CASNRTGF
- TRBJ1-1 TRBV6-5 - TGTGCCAGCAGTTACTCTCCAGGCCAGAATGAAGCTTTCTTT CASSYSPGQNEAFF
- TRBJ1-2 TRBV27 - TGTGCCAGCAGTTTTTACCCGGACTATGGCTACACCTTC CASSFYPDYGYTF
- TRBJ2-3 TRBV4-1 - TGCGCCAGCGCTCCCTGGGGGCTTTTGAATACGCAGTATTTT CASAPWGLLNTQYF
- TRBJ1-2 TRBV19 - TGTGCCAGTAGTAGTTCGCCAGTCCCTAACTATGGCTACACCTTC CASSSSPVPNYGYTF
- TRBJ1-4 TRBV5-1 - TGCGCCAGCAGCTTGGAGGCAGCGTATAATGAAAAACTGTTTTTT CASSLEAAYNEKLFF
- TRBJ1-6 TRBV28 few TGTGCCAGCAGTTTGGGGGCTGACTATAATTCACCCCTCCACTTT CASSLGADYNSPLHF
TRBD1 TRBJ1-2 TRBV4-1 - TGCGCCAGCAGCCTGGAATCGACAGGGGGCGAGTTAGGCTACACCTTC CASSLESTGGELGYTF
- TRBJ1-2 TRBV4-1 - TGCGCCAGCAGCCAAGATCAAACAGGATATGGCTACACCTTC CASSQDQTGYGYTF
TRBD2 TRBJ2-7 TRBV5-4 - TGTGCCAGCAGCTTCGATCCTAGCGGGGGGAACTCCTACGAGCAGTACTTC CASSFDPSGGNSYEQYF
- TRBJ1-1 TRBV28 few TGTGCCAGCAGTTTTAGTGACACTGAAGCTTTCTTT CASSFSDTEAFF
- TRBJ1-5 TRBV15 - TGTGCCACCAGCCAGAATTTAGGGGCTAATCAGCCCCAGCATTTT CATSQNLGANQPQHF
TRBD1 TRBJ1-1 TRBV5-4 - TGTGCCAGCAGCAAGGACAGGGGCCCGAACACTGAAGCTTTCTTT CASSKDRGPNTEAFF
TRBD2 TRBJ2-1 TRBV5-4 - TGTGCCAGCAGCTTGGTTGGCGGGGGAGGAGATGAGCAGTTCTTC CASSLVGGGGDEQFF
TRBD1 TRBJ1-1 TRBV19 - TGTGCCAGTAGTATGAGGACAGGGGGCGCTTTCTTT CASSMRTGGAFF
- TRBJ1-5 TRBV4-1 few TGCGCCAGCAGCTTCGCCCCACAGAGTGGGCAGCCCCAGCATTTT CASSFAPQSGQPQHF
- TRBJ2-2 TRBV9 - TGTGCCAGCAGCGTAGCCAGGACCGGGGAGCTGTTTTTT CASSVARTGELFF
- TRBJ1-1 TRBV5-6 - TGTGCCAGCAGCAGACTACAGAACACTGAAGCTTTCTTT CASSRLQNTEAFF
- TRBJ1-5 TRBV29-1 - TGCAGCGTCGGAGGGGGCAATCAGCCCCAGCATTTT CSVGGGNQPQHF
TRBD1 TRBJ2-7 TRBV7-6 - TGTGCCAGCAGCTTATTACAGGGGGCCAATTACGAGCAGTACTTC CASSLLQGANYEQYF
TRBD1 TRBJ1-1 TRBV6-6 few TGTGCCGGCCAGGGGGCCGGCACTGAAGCTTTCTTT CAGQGAGTEAFF